The 21 T cell receptor beta chains below were found in one sample sequenced in a study of shared clonotypes between healthy human individuals. Sequencing was performed with immunoSEQ multiplex PCR; in TCRdb, only in-frame clones are kept and a portion is missing. This table holds over a million clones, under 99% found once. Specimen: naive CD4+ T cells sorted from blood. Subset denoted: CD45RA+ positively selected. Receptors were obtained from a man aged 25 to 45 in good health.

In this sample, this clone turned up once. V gene TRBV5-6 combines with J gene TRBJ2-7, with D possibly being TRBD1 or TRBD2 (5 bases each). V was shortened by 4 bases and J by 6 bases, with 17 bases between the two germline ends. Per the germline V gene, CDR1 is SGHDT and CDR2 is YYEEEE. CDR3 size: 14 residues. CDR3 nucleotide sequence: TGTGCCAGCAGCGGCTCGGGACGGGGCAGCGAGCAGTACTTC. It specifies CASSGSGRGSEQYF.

The chain's CDR3 is CASSTTAGAFGYTF. As DNA, the CDR3 is TGTGCCAGCAGTACAACCGCAGGGGCTTTCGGCTACACCTTC. V gene TRBV7-9 combines with J gene TRBJ1-2; D may be TRBD1 (6 bases). V was pared by 6 bases and J by 8 bases, with 19 bases between. CDR1 SEHNR and CDR2 FQNEAQ come from the germline V gene (reference sequence). This CDR3 contains 14 residues.

Concerning this clone itself: The sample holds other DNA sequences that translate to the same CDR3. The chain uses TRBV4-3 and TRBJ2-1; TRBD2 matches 9 bases. Unmatched junction bases numbered 2, after V lost 0 bases and J lost 2 bases. Germline loops: CDR1 LGHNA, CDR2 YSLEER. The CDR3 sequence is 16 residues long. The chain's CDR3 is CASSQEGGRAYNEQFF. The DNA of the CDR3 is TGCGCCAGCAGCCAAGAGGGCGGGAGGGCCTACAATGAGCAGTTCTTC.

The CDR3 protein is CASSLTDTGELFF. CDR3 nucleotides: TGTGCCAGCAGCTTAACGGACACCGGGGAGCTGTTTTTT. The J gene is TRBJ2-2, the V gene TRBV7-9, with D hard to call. The ends were cut back, 2 bases at V and 3 bases at J, with 4 bases in the middle. Germline V gene sequence: CDR1 SEHNR, CDR2 FQNEAQ (reference sequence). CDR3 length: 13 amino acids.

The chain joins TRBV14 to TRBJ2-3, with TRBD2 as a possible D gene (5 bases). The CDR3 spans 15 residues. With 0 bases removed from V and 4 bases from J, the gap between germline ends came to 11 bases. Germline V CDR1 and CDR2: SGHDN, FVKESK. CDR3 sequence: CASSQELARADTQYF. Here the CDR3 DNA reads TGTGCCAGCAGCCAAGAGCTAGCAAGGGCAGATACGCAGTATTTT.

The CDR3 nucleotides are TGCAGCGTTGAATCCCCTAATAAGCAGTACTTC. Residues: CSVESPNKQYF. The rearrangement links TRBV29-1 to TRBJ2-7; D gene ambiguous. V was shortened by 2 bases and J by 8 bases, with 10 bases between the two germline ends. Germline V CDR1 and CDR2: SQVTM, ANQGSEA. CDR3 size: 11 residues.

This rearrangement joins TRBV30 to TRBJ1-1; D is undetermined. The ends were cut back, 0 bases at V and 1 base at J, with 6 bases in the middle. This CDR3 is 13 amino acids long. The V gene's germline CDR1 is GTSNPN and CDR2 SVGIG (reference sequence). The CDR3 sequence is CAWSVTWNTEAFF. DNA for the CDR3: TGTGCCTGGAGTGTGACCTGGAACACTGAAGCTTTCTTT.

The rearrangement uses TRBV9 and TRBJ1-1; D is undetermined. This CDR3 contains 14 residues. V lost 0 bases and J lost 1, with 7 bases in between. The germline V gene encodes CDR1 SGDLS and CDR2 YYNGEE. CDR3 nucleotide sequence: TGTGCCAGCAGCGTAGACAGAGGGAACACTGAAGCTTTCTTT. Protein sequence: CASSVDRGNTEAFF.

This clone was observed once. V usage is TRBV7-9 and J usage is TRBJ2-7, with D hard to call. This CDR3 region has 13 residues. The V gene lost 5 bases and the J gene lost 6 bases, with 14 bases spanning the gap. CDR1 and CDR2 from the germline V gene are SEHNR and FQNEAQ (reference sequence). DNA for the CDR3: TGTGCCAGCAGCCGAGACTCCGTAGGCGAGCAGTACTTC. This sequence encodes CASSRDSVGEQYF.

V and J are TRBV18 and TRBJ2-6, with TRBD1 matching over 7 bases. V shed 1 base and J 0 bases; nucleotides not matched to a gene: 9. The CDR3 covers 19 residues. Per germline, CDR1 KGHSH and CDR2 LQKENI. CDR3 DNA sequence: TGTGCCAGCTCACCACTTCCTCCGGGACAGATCTCTGGGGCCAACGTCCTGACTTTC. It yields the protein CASSPLPPGQISGANVLTF.

This chain uses TRBV28 with TRBJ2-7; 9 bases line up with TRBD1. The V and J ends lost 6 bases and 1 base, in that order; junction bases with no gene match: 4. CDR1 is MDHEN and CDR2 is SYDVKM in the germline V gene. The CDR3 runs 14 residues. For the CDR3, the DNA is TGTGCCAGCAGGCAGGACAGGGGTTCCTACGAGCAGTACTTC. Its protein is CASRQDRGSYEQYF.

This chain connects TRBV11-3 to TRBJ2-3, with a tentative D call TRBD2 (6 bases). This CDR3 has 13 residues. Germline assignment: CDR1 SGHNT and CDR2 YENEEA. Trimming cost V 5 bases and J 6 bases, with 12 bases left between them. The chain's CDR3 is CASSHRGGDTQYF. In nucleotides, the CDR3 is TGTGCCAGCAGCCATCGCGGAGGGGATACGCAGTATTTT.

The chain recombines TRBV5-8 with TRBJ2-5; perhaps D is TRBD1 or TRBD2 (5 bases each). Trimming removed 3 bases from V and 5 bases from J, with 11 bases in between. Per germline, CDR1 SGHTS and CDR2 YDEGEE. This CDR3 comprises 13 residues. CDR3 loop: CASSWDRGETQYF. The CDR3 nucleotides are TGTGCCAGCAGCTGGGACCGTGGGGAGACCCAGTACTTC. The full variable domain, rest sourced from reference TRBV5-8 and TRBJ2-5, is EAGVTQSPTHLIKTRGQQATLRCSPISGHTSVYWYQQALGLGLQFLLWYDEGEERNRGNFPPRFSGRQFPNYSSELNVNALELEDSALYLCASSWDRGETQYFGPGTRLLVL.

J is TRBJ2-7 and V is TRBV18, with 14 positions matching TRBD2. Germline V gene data show CDR1 as KGHSH and CDR2 as LQKENI. This CDR3 is built from 17 residues. V lost 5 bases, J lost 3 bases, and 9 bases stayed unmatched. CDR3 nucleotide sequence: TGTGCCAGCTCATCTAGGACTAGCGGGAGGTTTAACTACGAGCAGTACTTC. Its protein product is CASSSRTSGRFNYEQYF.

The chain links TRBV7-3 to TRBJ2-2; the match to TRBD2 covers 9 bases. The CDR3 sequence is 14 residues long. J gave up 2 bases and V 8 bases, and 3 bases lay outside the gene matches. Per the germline V gene, CDR1 is SGHTA and CDR2 is FQGTGA. The CDR3 nucleotides read TGTGCCAGCCATAGCGGGAGCAACACCGGGGAGCTGTTTTTT. Its protein product is CASHSGSNTGELFF.

V and J are TRBV7-2 and TRBJ2-5, with D perhaps assigned TRBD1 or TRBD2 (5 bases each). V lost 1 base, J lost 5 bases, and 17 bases lay in between. Germline loops: CDR1 SGHTA, CDR2 FQGNSA. The CDR3 spans 16 residues. The CDR3, as DNA: TGTGCCAGCAGCTTAGGGGGGACGGGCTGGGTTGAGACCCAGTACTTC. It specifies CASSLGGTGWVETQYF.

The rearrangement joins TRBV10-3 to TRBJ2-5; D is possibly TRBD2 (6 bases). The V gene lost 5 bases and the J gene lost 5 bases, with 9 bases spanning the gap. Germline assignment: CDR1 ENHRY and CDR2 SYGVKD. This CDR3 has 12 residues. The chain's CDR3 is CAISPGEETQYF. CDR3 nucleotide sequence: TGTGCCATCAGTCCGGGAGAGGAGACCCAGTACTTC.

This chain links TRBV7-2 with TRBJ1-1, with TRBD1 as a possible D gene (5 bases). The CDR3 runs to 14 residues. V shed 0 bases and J shed 3 bases, with 8 bases lying between them. Germline V lookup: CDR1 SGHTA, CDR2 FQGNSA. The CDR3 reads CASSLAGAHTEAFF. The CDR3 DNA sequence: TGTGCCAGCAGCTTAGCAGGGGCTCACACTGAAGCTTTCTTT. Filled out from reference TRBV7-2 and TRBJ1-1, the complete variable domain reads GAGVSQSPSNKVTEKGKDVELRCDPISGHTALYWYRQSLGQGLEFLIYFQGNSAPDKSGLPSDRFSAERTGGSVSTLTIQRTQQEDSAVYLCASSLAGAHTEAFFGQGTRLTVV.

The chain joins TRBV2 to TRBJ1-4, with no clear D. The CDR3 contains 16 residues. V lost 4 bases and J lost 2, with 14 bases in between. Germline V gives CDR1 SNHLY, CDR2 FYNNEI. In DNA, the CDR3 is TGTGCCAGCAGTGTGAGGGTGGCCTCGACTAATGAAAAACTGTTTTTT. Residues: CASSVRVASTNEKLFF.

A word on this clone: This same CDR3 is encoded by further DNA sequences in the sample. This chain joins TRBV18 and TRBJ1-1; 8 bases align to TRBD1. Germline CDR1 is KGHSH and CDR2 is LQKENI. V lost 3 bases to trimming and J lost 4 bases; unmatched junction nucleotides: 1. The CDR3 runs 13 residues. For the CDR3, the DNA is TGTGCCAGCTCACCGGACAGGGTCACTGAAGCTTTCTTT. Translating gives CASSPDRVTEAFF.

The chain uses TRBV10-3 and TRBJ2-5; D not certain. This CDR3 spans 11 amino acids. Looked up from germline, CDR1 is ENHRY and CDR2 is SYGVKD. Between the trimmed V and J ends, which lost 10 bases and 5 bases, there was a span of 11 bases. CDR3 DNA sequence: TGTGCCACCCTGGGGTACGAGACCCAGTACTTC. Translated: CATLGYETQYF.